A single sample gave rise to the 21 T cell receptor beta chains below, sequenced in a study of T cells in localized non-small cell lung cancer. The method was immunoSEQ multiplex PCR; TCRdb's version includes in-frame clones alone and lacks a portion of them. The sample holds 100,000 to 150,000 clones; approximately 88% are singletons and the top ten take approximately 1.7%. Here the sequenced sample was peripheral blood, taken before any cancer treatment. All receptors derive from a female donor of 60 years or more with stage I lung adenocarcinoma.

The J gene is TRBJ2-5, the V gene TRBV5-1, with TRBD2 as a possible D gene (5 bases). This CDR3 is built from 13 residues. The ends were cut back, 2 bases at V and 3 bases at J, with 8 bases in the middle. Germline V gene sequence: CDR1 SGHRS, CDR2 YFSETQ. The CDR3 DNA reads as TGCGCCAGCAGCTTAGAGGGTGAAGAGACCCAGTACTTC. It encodes CASSLEGEETQYF.

V and J are TRBV11-2 and TRBJ2-4, with D unclear. This CDR3 has 13 amino acids. Trimming stripped 3 bases from V and 4 bases from J, with 7 bases between. CDR1 SGHAT and CDR2 FQNNGV come from the germline V gene. CDR3 DNA sequence: TGTGCCAGCAGCTTGGCAGCGAAAAACATTCAGTACTTC. Translation: CASSLAAKNIQYF.

The gene calls are TRBV19 and TRBJ1-1; weak D call: TRBD1 (5 bases). This CDR3 contains 15 residues. Trimming took 7 bases from V and 0 from J, leaving 15 bases between them. The germline V gene encodes CDR1 LNHDA and CDR2 SQIVND (reference sequence). The chain's CDR3 is CASKLLPGLNTEAFF. The CDR3 region has the DNA TGTGCCAGTAAGCTATTACCAGGGCTGAACACTGAAGCTTTCTTT.

V gene TRBV9 combines with J gene TRBJ2-2; 8 bases are a match to TRBD1. The CDR3 is 15 residues long. The J segment lost 2 bases and the V segment lost 4 bases, leaving 4 bases of the junction unmatched. CDR1 is SGDLS, CDR2 YYNGEE, per germline. This chain's CDR3 is CASSIRGRNTGELFF. CDR3 sequence (DNA): TGTGCCAGCAGCATCAGGGGGCGAAACACCGGGGAGCTGTTTTTT.

The V call is TRBV30, the J call TRBJ2-1, with TRBD2 identical over 12 bases. The trim removed 0 bases at V and 7 bases at J, leaving 10 bases unmatched. Germline V lookup: CDR1 GTSNPN, CDR2 SVGIG (reference sequence). The CDR3 runs 17 residues. The CDR3 region is CAWSVRTSGTWRNEQFF. In DNA, the CDR3 is TGTGCCTGGAGTGTTCGGACTAGCGGGACCTGGCGTAATGAGCAGTTCTTC.

The chain carries TRBV28 and TRBJ2-1, with 7 bases fitting TRBD2. This CDR3 comprises 14 residues. Germline lookup yields CDR1 MDHEN and CDR2 SYDVKM. The V and J ends lost 6 bases and 9 bases, in that order; junction bases with no gene match: 11. The CDR3 region is CASSEGTSVIEQFF. In DNA form, the CDR3 reads TGTGCCAGCAGCGAGGGAACTAGCGTAATTGAGCAGTTCTTC.

The chain employs TRBV11-2 and TRBJ2-7; D gene ambiguous. The CDR3 spans 13 residues. Trimming cost V 4 bases and J 2 bases, with 9 bases left between them. Germline V gives CDR1 SGHAT, CDR2 FQNNGV. The DNA for the CDR3 is TGTGCCAGCAGCTGGAGCGAGGCCTACGAGCAGTACTTC. Its protein product is CASSWSEAYEQYF.

V gene TRBV7-2 combines with J gene TRBJ2-5; TRBD1 agrees at 8 bases. Germline-derived CDR1 and CDR2 are SGHTA and FQGNSA. The J segment lost 5 bases and the V segment lost 2 bases, leaving 16 bases of the junction unmatched. The CDR3 is 18 residues long. This CDR3 is CASSLFLAWQGASETQYF. The DNA for the CDR3 is TGTGCCAGCAGCTTATTTTTGGCGTGGCAGGGGGCTTCGGAGACCCAGTACTTC.

This chain links TRBV29-1 with TRBJ2-3; 13 bases agree with TRBD2. V trimming: 7 bases; J trimming: 4 bases; junction bases outside the gene matches: 5. There are 14 residues in the CDR3. Germline V lookup: CDR1 SQVTM, CDR2 ANQGSEA. CDR3 bases: TGCAGCGCTAGACTAGCGGGAGGCCCAGATACGCAGTATTTT. Translation gives CSARLAGGPDTQYF.

The genes are TRBV7-9 and TRBJ1-5; possibly TRBD1 for D (6 bases). V gave up 1 base and J gave up 3 bases, with 10 bases separating them. The CDR3 extends over 15 amino acids. Germline V lookup: CDR1 SEHNR, CDR2 FQNEAQ (reference sequence). CDR3: CASSLGPGANQPQHF. Here the CDR3 DNA reads TGTGCCAGCAGCTTAGGTCCGGGGGCCAATCAGCCCCAGCATTTT.

V usage is TRBV5-1 and J usage is TRBJ1-1; D ambiguous. This CDR3 has 14 residues. Trimming stripped 1 base from V and 5 bases from J, with 12 bases between. CDR1 and CDR2 (germline): SGHRS, YFSETQ. In nucleotides, the CDR3 is TGCGCCAGCAGCTTGCTCCCACCGGGAACTGAAGCTTTCTTT. This encodes CASSLLPPGTEAFF.

The rearrangement joins TRBV9 to TRBJ2-7; 9 bases match TRBD1. The ends lost 3 bases at V and 5 bases at J; junction bases unmatched: 3. CDR3 length: 13 amino acids. CDR1 is SGDLS and CDR2 is YYNGEE in the germline V gene. The CDR3 is CASSGQGVHEQYF. CDR3 coding DNA: TGTGCCAGCAGCGGACAGGGGGTCCACGAGCAGTACTTC.

This chain joins TRBV28 and TRBJ2-1; a weak D match, TRBD2 (5 bases). This CDR3 is 15 amino acids long. Trimming left V 1 base short and J 2 bases short, with 9 bases between. Germline CDR1 reads MDHEN; CDR2 reads SYDVKM. The CDR3 DNA follows: TGTGCCAGCAGTTTATTCGGGATCACCTACAATGAGCAGTTCTTC. Its protein is CASSLFGITYNEQFF.

This clone was observed a single time. This CDR3 is CASSLRRRGRASEQYF. The CDR3 DNA reads TGTGCCAGCAGCTTGAGAAGGCGCGGGAGGGCCTCCGAGCAGTACTTC. V gene TRBV5-6 combines with J gene TRBJ2-7, with 9 bases fitting TRBD2. The CDR3 is 16 residues long. V dropped 1 base and J dropped 6; count of bases not matched to a gene: 11. CDR1 is SGHDT, CDR2 YYEEEE, per germline.

The chain recombines TRBV2 with TRBJ2-7, with TRBD2 matching 9 bases. In germline, CDR1 is SNHLY, CDR2 FYNNEI. The CDR3 extends over 15 amino acids. The ends lost 6 bases at V and 6 bases at J; junction bases unmatched: 12. This CDR3 reads CASRVYAGGYGEQYF. The CDR3 bases are TGTGCCAGCAGGGTATATGCGGGAGGGTATGGCGAGCAGTACTTC.

This clone came up once. V gene TRBV13 combines with J gene TRBJ2-1; D gene ambiguous. Germline V gene sequence: CDR1 PRHDT, CDR2 FYEKMQ (reference sequence). This CDR3 is 14 amino acids long. The ends were cut back, 1 base at V and 10 bases at J, with 14 bases in the middle. CDR3 protein: CASSLVARSREQFF. In nucleotides, the CDR3 is TGTGCCAGCAGCTTAGTAGCTAGGTCCCGCGAGCAGTTCTTC. Complete variable domain (other parts from reference TRBV13 and TRBJ2-1): AAGVIQSPRHLIKEKRETATLKCYPIPRHDTVYWYQQGPGQDPQFLISFYEKMQSDKGSIPDRFSAQQFSDYHSELNMSSLELGDSALYFCASSLVARSREQFFGPGTRLTVL.

The V call is TRBV28, the J call TRBJ2-5; 7 bases line up with TRBD1. TRBJ2-7 matches the DNA end more closely, so the J call is doubtful. CDR3 length equals 15 residues. Germline V gene sequence: CDR1 MDHEN, CDR2 SYDVKM. DNA for the CDR3: TGTGCCAGCATAGGGCCCCGGGACAGCTCCTACGAGCAGTACTTC. Its protein product is CASIGPRDSSYEQYF.

The chain couples TRBV5-1 to TRBJ2-7, with TRBD2 identical over 10 bases. The CDR3 runs to 16 residues. V lost 3 bases and J lost 6; bases outside the gene matches: 12. Germline CDR1 is SGHRS and CDR2 is YFSETQ. The DNA of the CDR3 is TGCGCCAGCAGCTCGGAAGCGGGAGGGCTCGGGGGCGAGCAGTACTTC. Its translation: CASSSEAGGLGGEQYF.

The V and J genes are TRBV11-3 and TRBJ1-3; D gene uncertain. Germline V CDR1 and CDR2: SGHNT, YENEEA. The V end lost 3 bases, the J end lost 9 bases, and 12 bases lay between the germline ends. The CDR3 contains 13 residues. The CDR3 protein is CASSFHSGGTIYF. The CDR3 bases are TGTGCCAGCAGCTTCCATTCGGGTGGCACCATATATTTT.

The chain carries TRBV5-4 and TRBJ2-7, with D tentatively TRBD2 (6 bases). V lost 4 bases and J 3 bases, leaving 20 bases between the germline ends. Germline loops: CDR1 SGHNT, CDR2 YYREEE (reference sequence). CDR3 length: 16 amino acids. CDR3 coding DNA: TGTGCCAGCAGCGGGAGATATCTCGGGAGTAACTACGAGCAGTACTTC. This sequence encodes CASSGRYLGSNYEQYF. Complete variable domain (other parts from reference TRBV5-4 and TRBJ2-7): ETGVTQSPTHLIKTRGQQVTLRCSSQSGHNTVSWYQQALGQGPQFIFQYYREEENGRGNFPPRFSGLQFPNYSSELNVNALELDDSALYLCASSGRYLGSNYEQYFGPGTRLTVT.

The chain combines TRBV12-2 with TRBJ2-4; the D call in the table, TRBD1, was not verified against the DNA. TRBV12-2 is deemed a pseudogene. This CDR3 has 12 amino acids. The CDR3: CASRYHRYIQYF. The CDR3 DNA sequence: TGTGCAAGTCGCTACCACAGGTACATTCAGTACTTC.